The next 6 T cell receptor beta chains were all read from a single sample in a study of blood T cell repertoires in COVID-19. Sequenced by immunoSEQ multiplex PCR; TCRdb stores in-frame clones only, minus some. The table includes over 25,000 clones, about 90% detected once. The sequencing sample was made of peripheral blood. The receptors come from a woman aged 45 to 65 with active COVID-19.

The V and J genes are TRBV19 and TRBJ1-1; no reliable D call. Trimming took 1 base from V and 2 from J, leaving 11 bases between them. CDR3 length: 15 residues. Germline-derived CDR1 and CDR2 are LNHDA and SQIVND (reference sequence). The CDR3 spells CASSIASGINTEAFF. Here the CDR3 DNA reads TGTGCCAGTAGTATAGCATCAGGAATCAACACTGAAGCTTTCTTT.

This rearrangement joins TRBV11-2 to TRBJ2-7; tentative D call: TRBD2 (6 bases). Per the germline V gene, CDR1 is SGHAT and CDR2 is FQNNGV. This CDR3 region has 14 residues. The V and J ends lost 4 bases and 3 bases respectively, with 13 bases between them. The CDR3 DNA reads TGTGCCAGCAGCTCGGACTACCAACGCTACGAGCAGTACTTC. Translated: CASSSDYQRYEQYF.

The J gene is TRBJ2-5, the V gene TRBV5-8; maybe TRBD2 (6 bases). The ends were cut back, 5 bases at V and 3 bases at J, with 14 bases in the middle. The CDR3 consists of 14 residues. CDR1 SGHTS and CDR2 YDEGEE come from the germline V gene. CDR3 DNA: TGTGCCAGCAGTACGGGGGTGTGGGAAGAGACCCAGTACTTC. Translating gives CASSTGVWEETQYF.

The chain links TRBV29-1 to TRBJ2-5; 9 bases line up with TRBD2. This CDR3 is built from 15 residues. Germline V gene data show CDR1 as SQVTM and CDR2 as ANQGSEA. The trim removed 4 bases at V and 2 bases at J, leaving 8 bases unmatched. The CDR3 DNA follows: TGCAGCGTTGCAGGCCTAGCGGGATTACAAGAGACCCAGTACTTC. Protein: CSVAGLAGLQETQYF.

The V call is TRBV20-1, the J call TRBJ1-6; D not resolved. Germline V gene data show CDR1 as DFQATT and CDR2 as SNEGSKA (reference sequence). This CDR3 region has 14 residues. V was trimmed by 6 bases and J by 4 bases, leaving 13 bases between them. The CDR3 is CSASSGPYNSPLHF. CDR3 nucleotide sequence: TGCAGTGCGAGTAGTGGGCCATATAATTCACCCCTCCACTTT.

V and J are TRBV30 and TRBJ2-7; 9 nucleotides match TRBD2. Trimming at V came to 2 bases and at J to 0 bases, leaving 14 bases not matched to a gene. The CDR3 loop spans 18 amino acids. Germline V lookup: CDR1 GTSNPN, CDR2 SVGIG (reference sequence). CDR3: CAWSRQRRTSADSYEQYF. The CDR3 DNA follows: TGTGCCTGGAGTCGCCAAAGAAGGACTAGCGCCGACTCCTACGAGCAGTACTTC.